The clone carrying this T cell receptor beta chain was observed a single time. Its antigen is unknown. The sample belongs to a study of PD-1 blockade in classical Hodgkin lymphoma. Whole-study context: Every 2 weeks, patients had 3 mg/kg nivolumab intravenously. Findings of the study overall: A significant rise in TCR diversity was seen by C4D1 for CD4+ cells but not for CD8+ cells. Before treatment, complete responders showed about the same diversity as newly diagnosed patients. Newly diagnosed patients were reported to start with lower TCR diversity than healthy donors.

Time point described: cycle 4 day 1 (C4D1), after less than seven weeks of nivolumab. Each patient experienced a relapse that followed autologous stem cell transplantation, and brentuximab vedotin exposure varied. Measured with immunoSEQ multiplex PCR; TCRdb has only the in-frame clones, and not every one. The repertoire holds some 110,000 clones, with roughly 90% as singletons. The germline CDR1 and CDR2 sequences are LGHNA and YSLEER. V lost 3 bases and J lost 2; bases outside the gene matches: 10. CDR3 size: 18 residues. This specimen consisted of peripheral blood mononuclear cells (PBMCs), obtained before the fourth cycle of nivolumab. This clonotype originated in a human donor with classical Hodgkin lymphoma. This chain joins TRBV4-3 and TRBJ2-1; 10 nucleotides line up with TRBD2. CDR3 nucleotide sequence: TGCGCCAGCAGCCACCCTGCTGGGACTAGCGTGGCCTACAATGAGCAGTTCTTC. Translating gives CASSHPAGTSVAYNEQFF.